These 18 T cell receptor beta chains were all obtained from the same sample, sequenced in a study of OX40 agonist ivuxolimab in advanced cancers. Libraries were prepared by immunoSEQ multiplex PCR; TCRdb keeps only in-frame clonotypes and omits some of them. The sample contains about 80,000 clones, more than 75% of which appear only once. The source material was CD4+ or CD8+ T cells sorted from blood, sampled in a trial of the OX40 agonist ivuxolimab. Receptor source: an adult with an advanced solid tumor such as melanoma, head and neck, liver or kidney cancer.

V is TRBV30 and J is TRBJ2-7; a weak D match, TRBD1 (6 bases). The CDR3 is 13 residues long. In germline, CDR1 is GTSNPN, CDR2 SVGIG (reference sequence). Trimming left V 5 bases short and J 5 bases short, with 16 bases between. CDR3 sequence (DNA): TGTGCCTGGGGGGACACTTCAGCCCACGAGCAGTACTTC. This codes for CAWGDTSAHEQYF.

CDR3: CASREGRGNEKLFF. CDR3 coding DNA: TGTGCCAGCAGGGAGGGAAGGGGAAACGAAAAACTGTTTTTT. This rearrangement joins TRBV6-1 to TRBJ1-4, with a possible D match to TRBD1 (5 bases). This CDR3 comprises 14 residues. Germline-derived CDR1 and CDR2 are MNHNS and SASEGT. Trimming stripped 6 bases from V and 8 bases from J, with 16 bases between.

Concerning this clone: In the same sample, other DNA sequences code for this CDR3. The chain couples TRBV6-1 to TRBJ1-1; D is uncertain. Germline CDR1 reads MNHNS; CDR2 reads SASEGT. Trimming pared 3 bases from V and 0 bases from J, leaving 8 bases between. The CDR3 is 14 amino acids. This CDR3 is CASSDGSLNTEAFF. The CDR3 region has the DNA TGTGCCAGCAGTGATGGATCGCTGAACACTGAAGCTTTCTTT.

The chain combines TRBV29-1 with TRBJ2-5; tentative D call: TRBD2 (5 bases). There are 12 residues in the CDR3. V lost 4 bases to trimming and J lost 5 bases, with 11 bases between them. The V gene's germline CDR1 is SQVTM and CDR2 ANQGSEA. The CDR3 DNA reads TGCAGCGTTGCCCTCCCGGGGGAGACCCAGTACTTC. Amino acids: CSVALPGETQYF.

V is TRBV20-1 and J is TRBJ2-5; tentatively, D is TRBD1 (5 bases). Germline V lookup: CDR1 DFQATT, CDR2 SNEGSKA (reference sequence). The V end was cut by 5 bases, the J end by 3 bases, with 7 bases between. This CDR3 is 11 amino acids long. The DNA for the CDR3 is TGCAGTGCTTCCAGGGAAGAGACCCAGTACTTC. Amino acid sequence: CSASREETQYF.

V usage is TRBV7-3 and J usage is TRBJ2-2; no reliable D call. Between the trimmed V and J ends, which lost 2 bases and 1 base, there was a span of 11 bases. CDR1 is SGHTA and CDR2 is FQGTGA in the germline V gene. The CDR3 runs to 16 residues. CDR3 loop: CASSLVPNLNTGELFF. The CDR3 region has the DNA TGTGCCAGCAGCTTAGTCCCGAATCTGAACACCGGGGAGCTGTTTTTT.

This chain links TRBV15 with TRBJ1-4; no reliable D call. Germline V gene sequence: CDR1 LNHNV, CDR2 YYDKDF (reference sequence). The CDR3 spans 15 residues. V was shortened by 0 bases and J by 0 bases, with 5 bases between the two germline ends. CDR3 protein: CATSREVATNEKLFF. DNA for the CDR3: TGTGCCACCAGCAGAGAAGTTGCAACTAATGAAAAACTGTTTTTT.

V usage is TRBV15 and J usage is TRBJ1-5, with TRBD1 as a possible D gene (5 bases). The CDR3 consists of 16 residues. The V gene's germline CDR1 is LNHNV and CDR2 YYDKDF (reference sequence). Trimming stripped 9 bases from V and 7 bases from J, with 25 bases between. CDR3 amino acids: CATGMDWGDPTQPQHF. DNA of the CDR3: TGTGCCACAGGAATGGATTGGGGGGATCCCACGCAGCCCCAGCATTTT.

J is TRBJ1-5 and V is TRBV18; TRBD1 agrees at 8 bases. V lost 8 bases and J lost 6; bases outside the gene matches: 9. Germline CDR1 reads KGHSH; CDR2 reads LQKENI. This CDR3 region has 14 residues. The CDR3 reads CASTSQGASQPQHF. The CDR3, as DNA: TGTGCCAGCACCAGTCAGGGGGCGAGTCAGCCCCAGCATTTT.

The chain joins TRBV2 to TRBJ1-2, with 9 bases identical to TRBD1. There are 14 residues in the CDR3. CDR1 is SNHLY and CDR2 is FYNNEI in the germline V gene. The J segment lost 0 bases and the V segment lost 7 bases, leaving 3 bases of the junction unmatched. CDR3 nucleotides: TGTGCCAGCACCAGACAGGGGGCTAACTATGGCTACACCTTC. It encodes CASTRQGANYGYTF.

This clone has just a few counts. The rearrangement uses TRBV20-1 and TRBJ2-7; D unclear. Germline CDR1 is DFQATT and CDR2 is SNEGSKA (reference sequence). The V end was cut by 5 bases, the J end by 3 bases, with 8 bases between. There are 11 residues in the CDR3. In nucleotides, the CDR3 is TGCAGTGCTCGGACCTTCTACGAGCAGTACTTC. Its translation: CSARTFYEQYF.

The DNA for the CDR3 is TGTGCCAGCAGTTTAGACAATACGCAGTATTTT. Its translation is CASSLDNTQYF. The V gene is TRBV6-6, the J gene TRBJ2-3, with D unclear. The ends were cut back, 4 bases at V and 7 bases at J, with 6 bases in the middle. The CDR3 is 11 amino acids. Germline CDR1 MNHNY, CDR2 SVGAGI (reference sequence).

This chain links TRBV9 with TRBJ2-5, with no clear D. Germline values: CDR1 SGDLS, CDR2 YYNGEE. The V gene lost 0 bases and the J gene lost 2 bases, with 11 bases spanning the gap. This CDR3 spans 15 amino acids. The CDR3 DNA reads TGTGCCAGCAGCGTAGCTACGGGTAGGCAAGAGACCCAGTACTTC. Its protein product is CASSVATGRQETQYF. The full variable domain, in which reference TRBV9 and TRBJ2-5 provide the parts outside the CDR3, is DSGVTQTPKHLITATGQRVTLRCSPRSGDLSVYWYQQSLDQGLQFLIQYYNGEERAKGNILERFSAQQFPDLHSELNLSSLELGDSALYFCASSVATGRQETQYFGPGTRLLVL.

This clone was counted between two and nine times. The chain recombines TRBV2 with TRBJ1-2; no definite D call. Germline V lookup: CDR1 SNHLY, CDR2 FYNNEI. The CDR3 extends over 13 amino acids. V shed 4 bases and J shed 3 bases, with 9 bases lying between them. The CDR3 is CASSGTGDYGYTF. Here the CDR3 DNA reads TGTGCCAGCAGTGGGACGGGCGACTATGGCTACACCTTC.

V is TRBV6-6 and J is TRBJ2-7; D uncertain. In germline, CDR1 is MNHNY, CDR2 SVGAGI (reference sequence). The CDR3 has 13 amino acids. Deletions cut 6 bases from V and 7 bases from J, with 16 bases between. In nucleotides, the CDR3 is TGTGCCAGCAGCTCGGTCCAGCTCGGAGAGCAGTACTTC. Translation gives CASSSVQLGEQYF.

The CDR3 loop reads CASSEGVQEFYGYTF. CDR3 sequence (DNA): TGTGCCAGCAGTGAAGGGGTACAAGAATTCTATGGCTACACCTTC. This chain uses TRBV6-1 with TRBJ1-2; D is unresolved. Germline V gives CDR1 MNHNS, CDR2 SASEGT. V gave up 1 base and J gave up 4 bases, with 13 bases separating them. CDR3 length equals 15 residues.

The V and J genes are TRBV7-2 and TRBJ1-2; D is perhaps TRBD1 (6 bases). V lost 5 bases, J lost 8 bases, and 15 bases lay in between. Germline loops: CDR1 SGHTA, CDR2 FQGNSA. The CDR3 spans 13 residues. CDR3 DNA: TGTGCCAGCAGCCACAGGGCTTTCGGGGGCTACACCTTC. Protein: CASSHRAFGGYTF.

The chain is built from TRBV5-1 and TRBJ1-3; tentatively, D is TRBD1 (6 bases). V lost 4 bases, J lost 4 bases, and 12 bases lay in between. Germline assignment: CDR1 SGHRS and CDR2 YFSETQ. This CDR3 contains 14 residues. Written as DNA, the CDR3 is TGCGCCAGCAGCGCACAGGGTCAAGGAAACACCATATATTTT. This encodes CASSAQGQGNTIYF.